This is a list of T cell receptor beta chains from one sample in a study of cytomegalovirus exposure and HLA in healthy donors. Clones were sequenced by immunoSEQ multiplex PCR, and TCRdb holds only the in-frame ones, with some missing. The table has 65,000 to 95,000 clones, around 80% seen once. The sample comprised PBMCs. The receptors here all came from a man younger than 45 in good health and CMV-seronegative. Both conserved end residues are part of each CDR3. The D gene is left open where the match is weak. Clone size appears in some rows only: once, few, many, or a class for an expanded clone.

V	J	size	D	CDR3	DNA
TRBV7-6	TRBJ2-2	-	TRBD1	CASSTGQGYTGELFF	TGTGCCAGCAGCACTGGACAGGGATACACCGGGGAGCTGTTTTTT
TRBV11-3	TRBJ2-3	once	TRBD2	CASSVSGLAGTDTQYF	TGTGCCAGCAGCGTCTCGGGACTAGCGGGGACAGATACGCAGTATTTT
TRBV19	TRBJ2-7	-	TRBD1	CASSIDRDRGHHGREQYF	TGTGCCAGTAGTATAGACCGGGACAGGGGCCACCACGGGCGCGAGCAGTACTTC
TRBV19	TRBJ1-1	-	-	CASSTPGSGHTEAFF	TGTGCCAGTAGTACTCCCGGGTCAGGGCACACTGAAGCTTTCTTT
TRBV6-5	TRBJ1-5	few	-	CASTLPRGIYQPQHF	TGTGCCAGCACCCTACCCAGGGGCATTTATCAGCCCCAGCATTTT
TRBV30	TRBJ1-5	-	-	CAWNPGSNQPQHF	TGTGCCTGGAACCCCGGTAGCAATCAGCCCCAGCATTTT
TRBV5-5	TRBJ1-1	-	TRBD1	CASSWDSTHPRAFF	TGTGCCAGCAGCTGGGACAGCACACACCCCAGGGCTTTCTTT
TRBV7-9	TRBJ2-7	-	TRBD2	CASSQMTSGSEQYF	TGTGCCAGCAGCCAGATGACTAGCGGGAGTGAGCAGTACTTC
TRBV5-1	TRBJ2-5	-	-	CASSSGRAEETQYF	TGCGCCAGCAGTAGCGGCAGGGCCGAAGAGACCCAGTACTTC
TRBV11-2	TRBJ2-7	-	TRBD2	CASSFTGLGYEQYF	TGTGCCAGCAGCTTCACCGGACTAGGGTACGAGCAGTACTTC
TRBV7-6	TRBJ2-1	-	-	CASSLGVANEQFF	TGTGCCAGCAGCTTAGGTGTAGCAAATGAGCAGTTCTTC
TRBV6-5	TRBJ2-2	-	TRBD2	CATTGGLNTGELFF	TGTGCCACGACGGGGGGTCTGAACACCGGGGAGCTGTTTTTT
TRBV2	TRBJ1-1	-	TRBD1	CASYRGQVMNTEAFF	TGTGCCAGCTACAGGGGGCAAGTGATGAACACTGAAGCTTTCTTT
TRBV11-2	TRBJ1-3	-	-	CASSLTRAGNTIYF	TGTGCCAGCAGCCTGACCCGGGCTGGAAACACCATATATTTT
TRBV10-2	TRBJ2-2	-	-	CASKDPSGANTGELFF	TGCGCCAGCAAGGATCCCTCAGGCGCGAACACCGGGGAGCTGTTTTTT
TRBV29-1	TRBJ2-5	-	TRBD2	CSAETRLAVIQETQYF	TGCAGCGCCGAAACCCGACTAGCGGTTATCCAAGAGACCCAGTACTTC
TRBV5-1	TRBJ1-4	-	-	CASRGGAATNEKLFF	TGCGCCAGCAGGGGTGGGGCGGCGACTAATGAAAAACTGTTTTTT
TRBV5-1	TRBJ2-7	-	-	CASSLRQDRIYEQYF	TGCGCCAGCAGCCTCCGACAGGATAGGATCTACGAGCAGTACTTC
TRBV15	TRBJ1-5	-	TRBD1	CATSKGTGGQPQHF	TGTGCCACCAGCAAAGGGACAGGGGGGCAGCCCCAGCATTTT
TRBV29-1	TRBJ2-1	-	TRBD2	CSVQGLAGTNEQFF	TGCAGCGTACAAGGACTAGCGGGAACCAATGAGCAGTTCTTC
TRBV4-3	TRBJ2-7	-	-	CASSQDLQKYYEQYF	TGCGCCAGCAGCCAAGATTTACAGAAATACTACGAGCAGTACTTC
TRBV28	TRBJ2-1	-	TRBD1	CASSRYWGQNNEQFF	TGTGCCAGCAGCCGTTATTGGGGACAGAACAATGAGCAGTTCTTC
TRBV6-5	TRBJ2-7	once	TRBD1	CASSYQPGGAYEQYF	TGTGCCAGCAGTTATCAGCCAGGGGGAGCCTACGAGCAGTACTTC
TRBV5-5	TRBJ1-5	-	-	CASSYSGGISNQPQHF	TGTGCCAGCAGTTATTCGGGGGGGATTAGCAATCAGCCCCAGCATTTT
TRBV7-2	TRBJ2-1	-	-	CASSFARDNEQFF	TGTGCCAGCAGCTTCGCCCGGGACAATGAGCAGTTCTTC
TRBV5-1	TRBJ1-2	-	-	CASSLGKPSDYPF	TGCGCCAGCAGCTTGGGCAAACCCTCTGACTACCCCTTC
TRBV28	TRBJ2-3	-	-	CASSQPGKATDTQYF	TGTGCCAGCTCCCAACCGGGAAAGGCCACAGATACGCAGTATTTT
TRBV5-1	TRBJ1-6	-	-	CASSLIGQSSYNSPLHF	TGCGCCAGCAGCTTGATCGGACAGAGCTCCTATAATTCACCCCTCCACTTT
TRBV6-5	TRBJ1-5	-	-	CASMPGNSNQPQHF	TGTGCCAGCATGCCCGGGAATAGCAATCAGCCCCAGCATTTT
TRBV27	TRBJ2-1	-	-	CASLGSSLYNEQFF	TGTGCCAGCCTCGGGTCCAGCCTCTACAATGAGCAGTTCTTC
TRBV4-3	TRBJ2-7	once	-	CASSQVPYEQYF	TGCGCCAGCAGCCAAGTTCCCTACGAGCAGTACTTC
TRBV4-2	TRBJ2-1	-	-	CASSTHAARGYDEQFF	TGTGCCAGCAGCACCCACGCAGCGCGGGGCTACGATGAGCAGTTCTTC
TRBV7-2	TRBJ2-3	once	-	CASSLSSTDTQYF	TGTGCCAGCAGCTTAAGCAGCACAGATACGCAGTATTTT
TRBV5-6	TRBJ1-2	-	TRBD1	CASSLGQGAHGYTF	TGTGCCAGCAGCTTAGGGCAGGGGGCCCATGGCTACACCTTC
TRBV5-4	TRBJ2-5	-	TRBD1	CASSLGTGGAETQYF	TGTGCCAGCAGCTTGGGGACAGGGGGCGCAGAGACCCAGTACTTC
TRBV14	TRBJ2-2	-	-	CASRHLAGELFF	TGTGCCAGCCGACACCTCGCCGGGGAGCTGTTTTTT
TRBV7-2	TRBJ1-1	once	TRBD1	CASSARTGNTEAFF	TGTGCCAGCAGCGCACGGACAGGGAACACTGAAGCTTTCTTT
TRBV5-6	TRBJ2-2	-	-	CASSLASGELFF	TGTGCCAGCAGCTTGGCATCCGGGGAGCTGTTTTTT
TRBV28	TRBJ2-3	-	-	CASSFQGLSTDTQYF	TGTGCCAGCAGTTTTCAGGGACTTAGCACAGATACGCAGTATTTT
TRBV30	TRBJ1-1	-	-	CAWRNVGTGSGEAFF	TGTGCCTGGAGAAATGTAGGCACGGGTTCTGGCGAAGCTTTCTTT
TRBV11-2	TRBJ2-7	-	TRBD1	CASSPLGTGPYEQYF	TGTGCCAGCAGCCCTCTTGGGACAGGGCCCTACGAGCAGTACTTC
TRBV18	TRBJ2-7	-	-	CASSAGNSGEQYF	TGTGCCAGCTCAGCCGGGAATAGCGGCGAGCAGTACTTC
TRBV4-2	TRBJ1-1	-	TRBD1	CASSYYRGLAEAFF	TGTGCCAGCAGCTATTACAGGGGGCTCGCTGAAGCTTTCTTT
TRBV18	TRBJ1-3	-	-	CASSPVTHRSSGNTIYF	TGTGCCAGCTCACCCGTAACACACAGGAGCTCTGGAAACACCATATATTTT
TRBV7-9	TRBJ2-7	-	TRBD1	CASSLGGQGGTYEQYF	TGTGCCAGCAGCTTAGGGGGACAGGGGGGAACCTACGAGCAGTACTTC
TRBV5-4	TRBJ2-2	-	-	CASSPAGGTTGELFF	TGTGCCAGCAGCCCGGCCGGAGGAACCACCGGGGAGCTGTTTTTT
TRBV30	TRBJ1-3	-	-	CAWSPLSGNTIYF	TGTGCCTGGAGCCCCCTCTCTGGAAACACCATATATTTT
TRBV27	TRBJ2-7	-	-	CASIYGARAYF	TGTGCCAGCATATATGGGGCCCGGGCGTACTTC